The subject of this entry is one T cell receptor (beta chain). Its antigen is undetermined. V shed 0 bases, J shed 3 bases, and the junction held 4 bases outside the gene matches. There are 16 residues in the CDR3. Germline V lookup: CDR1 SGHRS, CDR2 YFSETQ. 60 Vbeta and 13 Jbeta primers were used in PCR. Sequencing used immunoSEQ multiplex PCR; TCRdb keeps in-frame clones, though not all of them. The sample includes around 100,000 clones, about four fifths of them seen just once. The data stem from a study of cytomegalovirus exposure and HLA in healthy donors. Across the study: Around 180 million T cells yielded around 120 million unique TCR beta sequences in earlier analysis.

Study-level results: The only immune exposure information that was available was CMV serostatus. Later on, an analysis showed TCR association rates differing by HLA locus, with DRB1 the most and HLA-C the fewest. The authors assumed roughly uniform sequencing depth across donors for presence/absence analyses.

Material: PBMCs. This TCR came from a woman under 30 in good health and CMV-seropositive. V gene TRBV5-1 combines with J gene TRBJ1-2; TRBD1 agrees at 11 bases. CDR3 amino acids: CASSLAGTGGDYGYTF. CDR3 coding DNA: TGCGCCAGCAGCTTGGCGGGGACAGGGGGAGACTATGGCTACACCTTC.